This is a list of T cell receptor beta chains from one sample in a study of blood T cell repertoires in COVID-19. Libraries were prepared by immunoSEQ multiplex PCR; TCRdb keeps only in-frame clonotypes and omits some of them. The table lists tens of thousands of clones, approximately 90% of them singletons. Sequenced sample: peripheral blood. The receptors stem from a human donor in a cohort sampled during active COVID-19. The CDR3 runs from the conserved cysteine through the conserved F or W.

v_gene	j_gene	CDR3aa
TRBV7-2	TRBJ2-3	CASSPLWAGADTQYF
TRBV11-2	TRBJ2-1	CASSLGGRAYNEQFF
TRBV14	TRBJ2-7	CASSHQKGSAGDFYEQYF
TRBV19	TRBJ2-2	CASKGKTSDKTNTGELFF
TRBV18	TRBJ2-5	CASSPPGGKREKETQYF
TRBV6-5	TRBJ2-3	CASKVGPPTDTQYF
TRBV3-1/TRBV3-2	TRBJ1-3	CATRLGVGNTIYF
TRBV28	TRBJ2-5	CASRKTGTVDETQYF
TRBV5-5	TRBJ1-2	CASSLASAGYGYTF
TRBV30	TRBJ1-4	CAWGIGTDYEKLFF
TRBV5-4	TRBJ2-1	CASSSDWSSYNEQFF
TRBV27	TRBJ1-1	CASRTGGTEAFF
TRBV18	TRBJ2-1	CASSPTGSYDEQFF
TRBV19	TRBJ2-2	CASSILAQGIGELFF
TRBV2	TRBJ1-1	CASNPTRNTEAFF
TRBV30	TRBJ1-6	CAWRFAGPLHF
TRBV5-5	TRBJ2-1	CASSFSSGNNEQFF
TRBV6-5	TRBJ2-1	CASNKREGANEQFF
TRBV25-1	TRBJ2-1	CASSPPGTGNRNEQFF
TRBV30	TRBJ2-2	CAWKPRGDREGELFF
TRBV7-9	TRBJ1-2	CASSTGQNYGYTF
TRBV10-1	TRBJ1-4	CASRDYRVYNEKLFF
TRBV7-9	TRBJ1-5	CASSLKVVRTGRIEPQHF
TRBV6-5	TRBJ2-2	CASSTGAGELFF
TRBV7-2	TRBJ1-2	CASSTRTGPSLGYTF
TRBV27	TRBJ1-2	CASSFGVDYGYTF
TRBV2	TRBJ2-1	CASSLAGGYNEQFF
TRBV2	TRBJ2-6	CASTGTGVSGANVLTF
TRBV3-1/TRBV3-2	TRBJ2-3	CASSTPRGVRLPDTQYF